Reported below is one T cell receptor beta chain. Its cognate antigen is unknown. V lost 2 bases and J 1 base, leaving 15 bases between the germline ends. The CDR3 is 16 amino acids. From germline, CDR1 is SGHTA and CDR2 FQGNSA. This specimen belongs to a study of cytomegalovirus exposure and HLA in healthy donors. Study-level points and caveats: A prior analysis recorded that most TCR beta V segments were productive about 87% or about 30% of the time.

PCR amplification relied on 60 Vbeta primers (plus 13 Jbeta primers). The assay was immunoSEQ multiplex PCR, and TCRdb's table has in-frame clones only and misses some. This sample has about 190,000 clones, with 77% found just once. This chain uses TRBV7-2 with TRBJ2-7; D is perhaps TRBD1 (5 bases). This clonotype was sampled from a woman under 40 in good health and CMV-seropositive. Sequenced input: PBMCs. The CDR3 DNA reads TGTGCCAGCAGCTTATTTTGGGGCGTGCCTTCCTACGAGCAGTACTTC. Protein: CASSLFWGVPSYEQYF. The full variable domain, its missing parts supplied by reference TRBV7-2 and TRBJ2-7, is GAGVSQSPSNKVTEKGKDVELRCDPISGHTALYWYRQSLGQGLEFLIYFQGNSAPDKSGLPSDRFSAERTGGSVSTLTIQRTQQEDSAVYLCASSLFWGVPSYEQYFGPGTRLTVT.